The next 10 T cell receptor beta chains were all read from a single sample in a study of T cells after yellow fever vaccination (dated by TCRdb to the late 2010s). Library construction relied on 5' RACE. Sequencing was carried out with an Illumina NovaSeq 6000. Using fastp at Q25 and MiXCR, TCRdb reprocessed the public reads and kept productive beta chains. All rows with the same CDR3 protein become a single entry with the most common DNA and genes. Across this sample there are about 260,000 distinct CDR3 sequences, with about 5.2% seen only once. Jointly, the top ten make up roughly 3.5% of the sample. What the treatment or condition label conveys for this sample: live attenuated yellow fever vaccine strain. The sample here was CD4+ T cells sorted from PBMCs, taken on the day of the yellow fever booster vaccination. The receptors were sampled from a man between 18 and 35 years old who received the YFV17D yellow fever vaccine.

The rearrangement joins TRBV24-1 to TRBJ2-5; D is undetermined. Germline CDR1 KGHDR, CDR2 SFDVKD. The CDR3 has 12 amino acids. V was clipped by 9 bases and J by 4 bases, with 11 bases between them. Written as DNA, the CDR3 is TGTGCCACCGCCGAGACTTCAGAGACCCAGTACTTC. Translated: CATAETSETQYF.

Many counts were recorded for this clonotype. The V and J genes are TRBV4-1 and TRBJ1-1; possible D gene TRBD1, 6 bases. The CDR3 contains 14 residues. Deletions cut 3 bases from V and 4 bases from J, with 12 bases between. Germline assignment: CDR1 MGHRA and CDR2 YSYEKL. Here the CDR3 DNA reads TGCGCCAGCAGCCAGGGAGGGGGTGGCACTGAAGCTTTCTTT. It yields the protein CASSQGGGGTEAFF.

V gene TRBV7-9 combines with J gene TRBJ1-1, with D unclear. Trimming removed 5 bases at V and 9 bases at J, with 13 bases between. Germline V lookup: CDR1 SEHNR, CDR2 FQNEAQ (reference sequence). The CDR3 spans 12 residues. The CDR3 DNA sequence: TGTGCCAGCAGCCCAGGAACTTCCCAAGCTTTCTTT. This translates into CASSPGTSQAFF.

The chain combines TRBV5-1 with TRBJ1-1; 7 bases align to TRBD1. V was clipped by 5 bases and J by 11 bases; unmatched bases: 6. The CDR3 length is 11 residues. From germline, CDR1 is SGHRS and CDR2 YFSETQ. CDR3 coding DNA: TGCGCCAGCAGTCCAGGGGGTCGGGCTTTCTTT. The encoded protein is CASSPGGRAFF. The full variable domain, in which reference TRBV5-1 and TRBJ1-1 provide the parts outside the CDR3, is KAGVTQTPRYLIKTRGQQVTLSCSPISGHRSVSWYQQTPGQGLQFLFEYFSETQRNKGNFPGRFSGRQFSNSRSEMNVSTLELGDSALYLCASSPGGRAFFGQGTRLTVV.

This clonotype was counted at least ten times. The CDR3 region is CASSPAGSGDYEQYF. As DNA, the CDR3 is TGTGCCAGCAGTCCTGCGGGGTCCGGGGATTACGAGCAGTACTTC. V is TRBV6-5 and J is TRBJ2-7; tentatively, D is TRBD2 (6 bases). The CDR3 covers 15 residues. The germline gives CDR1 MNHEY, CDR2 SVGAGI. V was pared by 5 bases and J by 4 bases, with 18 bases between.

The rearrangement joins TRBV18 to TRBJ1-2; 9 bases agree with TRBD1. Germline CDR1 and CDR2: KGHSH and LQKENI. This CDR3 is built from 14 residues. The trim removed 6 bases at V and 5 bases at J, leaving 7 bases unmatched. In nucleotides, the CDR3 is TGTGCCAGCTCGCGGGACAGGGTGGGATATGGCTACACCTTC. Protein product: CASSRDRVGYGYTF.

This clonotype was observed a handful of times. This chain joins TRBV25-1 and TRBJ1-2; 7 positions agree with TRBD1. Germline CDR1 and CDR2: MGHDK and SYGVNS. The V segment lost 6 bases and the J segment 7 bases; nucleotides outside the gene matches: 11. CDR3 size: 14 residues. The CDR3 protein is CASSHIKGASGYTF. The CDR3 coding sequence is TGTGCCAGCAGCCACATTAAGGGGGCGAGTGGCTACACCTTC.

This clonotype was detected many times. The rearrangement links TRBV5-5 to TRBJ1-2, with D hard to call. This CDR3 has 13 residues. In germline, CDR1 is SGHKS, CDR2 YYEKEE (reference sequence). The V and J ends lost 0 bases and 6 bases respectively, with 9 bases between them. The CDR3 region has the DNA TGTGCCAGCAGCTTGGCCAGGAGGGATGGCTACACCTTC. Translation gives CASSLARRDGYTF.

In this sample, this clonotype turned up many times. The chain links TRBV5-1 to TRBJ2-5, with 7 bases matching TRBD2. The CDR3 has 15 residues. Germline V gene sequence: CDR1 SGHRS, CDR2 YFSETQ. V was pared by 3 bases and J by 4 bases, with 9 bases of the junction left unmatched. The CDR3 sequence: CASSWGSGEGETQYF. For the CDR3, the DNA is TGCGCCAGCAGCTGGGGAAGCGGGGAAGGAGAGACCCAGTACTTC.

Many counts were recorded for this clonotype. The chain links TRBV4-2 to TRBJ1-2, with a weak D call TRBD1 (5 bases). The germline V and J ends were trimmed by 4 bases and 5 bases, with 8 bases remaining between them. This CDR3 comprises 12 residues. Germline V gene lookup returns CDR1 LGHNA and CDR2 YNFKEQ. The CDR3 DNA sequence: TGTGCCAGCAGCCCAGGGATTTATGGCTACACCTTC. This sequence encodes CASSPGIYGYTF.